The clone carrying this TCR beta chain came up a few times. Its antigen is as yet unknown. The cDNA had a unique molecular identifier and a template-switch universal primer site. MiXCR was run by TCRdb on the 5' RACE reads, yielding one entry per CDR3 protein. The sample records roughly 750,000 distinct CDR3 sequences, 21% being singletons. This sample is drawn from a study of identical twins. Study results and caveats: The authors drew conclusions from cross-sectional statistical analysis rather than following the same donors. Out-of-frame alpha sequences that twins shared showed excess low generation probability.

V gave up 3 bases and J gave up 0 bases, with 15 bases separating them. The CDR3 is made up of 16 amino acids. Germline loops: CDR1 DFQATT, CDR2 SNEGSKA (reference sequence). The sample was also reused in another study, on T cells expressing NK-cell markers. Turning to that study: In the group of eight sequenced donors, seven were HCMV-seropositive and one was seronegative.

This receptor was identified in a woman between 18 and 29 years old in good health. Sample: PBMCs. This chain links TRBV20-1 with TRBJ2-4; D is unclear. The CDR3 DNA reads as TGCAGTGCTAGCGGGCAGAATTACCTAGCCAAAAACATTCAGTACTTC. Translated, it gives CSASGQNYLAKNIQYF.